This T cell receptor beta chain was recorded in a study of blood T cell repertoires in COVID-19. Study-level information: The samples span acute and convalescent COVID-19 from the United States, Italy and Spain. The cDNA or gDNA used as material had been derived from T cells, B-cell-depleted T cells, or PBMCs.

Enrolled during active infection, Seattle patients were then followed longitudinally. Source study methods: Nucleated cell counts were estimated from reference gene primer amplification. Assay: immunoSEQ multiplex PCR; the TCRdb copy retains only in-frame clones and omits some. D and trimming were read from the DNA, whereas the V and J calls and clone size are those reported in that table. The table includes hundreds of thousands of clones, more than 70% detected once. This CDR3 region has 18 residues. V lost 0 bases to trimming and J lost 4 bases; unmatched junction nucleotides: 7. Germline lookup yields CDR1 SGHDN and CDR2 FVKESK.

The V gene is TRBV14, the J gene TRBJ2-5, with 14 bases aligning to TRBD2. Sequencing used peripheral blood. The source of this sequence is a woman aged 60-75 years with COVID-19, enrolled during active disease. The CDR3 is CASSQEVTGTSGGETQYF. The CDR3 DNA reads TGTGCCAGCAGCCAAGAGGTTACCGGGACTAGCGGGGGAGAGACCCAGTACTTC.